This T cell receptor (beta chain) was sequenced during a study of cytomegalovirus exposure and HLA in healthy donors. Use of 60 Vbeta and 13 Jbeta primers characterized the PCR. Clones were read by immunoSEQ multiplex PCR, and TCRdb kept only the in-frame ones, dropping some. The profile shows around 190,000 clones, 70% to 80% of them singletons. On this clone itself: Its antigen is as yet unknown.

This CDR3 region has 16 residues. Germline V gene lookup returns CDR1 LNHDA and CDR2 SQIVND (reference sequence). Trimming took 7 bases from V and 0 from J; bases not matched to a gene: 8. Study observations and caveats: A missense variant in DCLRE1C was later tied to TCR beta V- and J-gene trimming. Productive rates of about 90% or about 30% were seen for most TCR beta V segments in an earlier analysis.

The sequence was obtained from a woman between 25 and 40 years old in good health and CMV-seronegative. The source material was PBMCs. The chain joins TRBV19 to TRBJ1-2; 10 bases are a match to TRBD1. Here the CDR3 DNA reads TGTGCCAGTACTAGGACAGGGGGGCTAACTAACTATGGCTACACCTTC. The encoded protein is CASTRTGGLTNYGYTF.